The clone carrying this TCR beta chain appeared a single time. The lymph nodes were axillary draining lymph nodes from breast cancer patients. Trimming took 3 bases from V and 1 from J; bases not matched to a gene: 5. CDR1 is SGHTA, CDR2 FQGTGA, per germline. The CDR3 sequence is 15 residues long. These data originate in a study of breast tumors, draining lymph nodes, adjacent tissues. A single record per CDR3 protein comes from TCRdb applying MiXCR to the multiplex PCR reads. The sample contains some 130,000 distinct CDR3 sequences, about 20% of which appear only once. The specimen sequenced was axillary lymph node tissue. This TCR was sampled from a female donor with breast cancer. Some clones in this sample may be carry-over from other donors' samples. The chain is built from TRBV7-3 and TRBJ1-1; 7 bases are a match to TRBD1. The CDR3 loop is CASSFQGQTNTEAFF. In DNA form, the CDR3 reads TGTGCCAGCAGCTTTCAGGGACAGACGAACACTGAAGCTTTCTTT.